This T cell receptor (beta chain) originates from a study of cytotoxic CD8 clonotypes in ibrutinib-treated CLL. With respect to this clone: Its antigen is undetermined.

Only in-frame clones appear in the TCRdb table, and some are missing; sequencing was by immunoSEQ multiplex PCR. This sample has about 150,000 clones, with about 70% found just once. The CDR3 is 16 residues long. V lost 0 bases and J lost 4, with 16 bases in between. CDR1 SGDLS and CDR2 YYNGEE come from the germline V gene. Overall study findings and caveats: Whereas clonality rose at ibrutinib response, it declined toward baseline at progression.

Sample: PBMCs, taken after 24 months of ibrutinib treatment. The rearrangement uses TRBV9 and TRBJ1-1; TRBD1 might be the D (6 bases). The origin of this receptor is a human donor with chronic lymphocytic leukemia. This chain's CDR3 is CASSVGGGYGGTEAFF. CDR3 sequence (DNA): TGTGCCAGCAGCGTAGGAGGGGGTTATGGGGGCACTGAAGCTTTCTTT.